Below, 5 T cell receptor beta chains from the same sample are listed, as sequenced in a study of cytomegalovirus exposure and HLA in healthy donors. Researchers ran the PCR with 60 Vbeta and 13 Jbeta primers. Profiling relied on immunoSEQ multiplex PCR, and the TCRdb table lists in-frame clones only, not all of them. The table records 150,000 or so clones, about 82% of them present only once. Material: PBMCs. Every receptor here comes from a female donor in good health and CMV-seronegative.

The chain recombines TRBV18 with TRBJ2-1, with TRBD2 matching over 7 bases. The germline V gene encodes CDR1 KGHSH and CDR2 LQKENI. This CDR3 is 16 amino acids long. Trimming at V came to 0 bases and at J to 4 bases, leaving 6 bases not matched to a gene. CDR3 in amino acids: CASSPPRLADYNEQFF. The DNA for the CDR3 is TGTGCCAGCTCACCACCGAGACTAGCCGATTACAATGAGCAGTTCTTC.

This clone appeared a few times. The genes are TRBV28 and TRBJ1-5; D remains ambiguous. V gave up 5 bases and J gave up 7 bases, with 15 bases separating them. CDR3 length equals 14 residues. CDR1 and CDR2 (germline): MDHEN, SYDVKM. Here the CDR3 DNA reads TGTGCCAGCAGTCCGCCCCGGGTCGGACAGCCCCAGCATTTT. Translation gives CASSPPRVGQPQHF.

The sample holds a few counts of this clone. Other DNA sequences in this specimen translate into the identical CDR3. The chain employs TRBV7-2 and TRBJ2-1; 15 bases fit TRBD2. The CDR3 extends over 17 amino acids. Trimming removed 0 bases from V and 14 bases from J; junction bases left unmatched: 11. Germline lookup yields CDR1 SGHTA and CDR2 FQGNSA. DNA for the CDR3: TGTGCCAGCAGCTTAGCCACATCGCTCGGGACTAGCGGGGGGAAGTTCTTC. This translates into CASSLATSLGTSGGKFF.

As regards this clone: The sample holds other DNA sequences that translate to the same CDR3. V is TRBV7-2 and J is TRBJ2-7, with 8 bases aligning to TRBD1. This CDR3 is 13 amino acids long. CDR1 SGHTA and CDR2 FQGNSA come from the germline V gene. V lost 5 bases, J lost 3 bases, and 3 bases stayed unmatched. In nucleotides, the CDR3 is TGTGCCAGCAGCCTTGACAGGGGCTACGAGCAGTACTTC. Its translation: CASSLDRGYEQYF. Supplemented by reference TRBV7-2 and TRBJ2-7, the full variable domain reads GAGVSQSPSNKVTEKGKDVELRCDPISGHTALYWYRQSLGQGLEFLIYFQGNSAPDKSGLPSDRFSAERTGGSVSTLTIQRTQQEDSAVYLCASSLDRGYEQYFGPGTRLTVT.

This clone is a singleton in its sample. The gene calls are TRBV30 and TRBJ2-5; a weak D match, TRBD2 (5 bases). V was trimmed by 4 bases and J by 5 bases, leaving 17 bases between them. The germline CDR1 and CDR2 sequences are GTSNPN and SVGIG (reference sequence). This CDR3 is 14 amino acids long. This CDR3 reads CAWNTDGSGETQYF. CDR3 DNA: TGTGCCTGGAACACAGATGGGAGTGGGGAGACCCAGTACTTC.